What follows is one T cell receptor beta chain and its context. The data belong to a study of cytomegalovirus exposure and HLA in healthy donors. Primers for the PCR totalled 60 Vbeta and 13 Jbeta. Sequencing used immunoSEQ multiplex PCR; TCRdb keeps in-frame clones, though not all of them. The sample gives roughly 240,000 clones, 78% of which show up once; around 0.44% is in the top ten. This CDR3 comprises 16 residues. Trimming left V 0 bases short and J 3 bases short, with 12 bases between. In germline, CDR1 is SGDLS, CDR2 YYNGEE. The clonotype was recovered from a boy between 10 and 17 years old in good health and CMV-seronegative. Sequencing was carried out using PBMCs. The chain employs TRBV9 and TRBJ2-2; D perhaps matches TRBD2 (6 bases). This CDR3 is CASSVAAGRYTGELFF. The CDR3 nucleotides read TGTGCCAGCAGCGTAGCCGCGGGGCGGTACACCGGGGAGCTGTTTTTT.